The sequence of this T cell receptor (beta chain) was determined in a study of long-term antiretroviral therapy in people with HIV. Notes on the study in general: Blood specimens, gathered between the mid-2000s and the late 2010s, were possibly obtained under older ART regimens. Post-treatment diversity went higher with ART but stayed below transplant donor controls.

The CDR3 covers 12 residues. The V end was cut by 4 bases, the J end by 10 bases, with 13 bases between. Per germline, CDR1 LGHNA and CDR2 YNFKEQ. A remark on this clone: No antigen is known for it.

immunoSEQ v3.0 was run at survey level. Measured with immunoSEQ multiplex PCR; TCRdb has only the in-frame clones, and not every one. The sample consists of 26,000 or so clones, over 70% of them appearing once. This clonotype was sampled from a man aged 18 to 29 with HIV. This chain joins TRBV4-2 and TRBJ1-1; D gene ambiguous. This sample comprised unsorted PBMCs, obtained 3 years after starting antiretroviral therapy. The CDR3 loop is CASSRTRLGAFF. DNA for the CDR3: TGTGCCAGCAGCCGAACAAGGTTAGGAGCTTTCTTT.